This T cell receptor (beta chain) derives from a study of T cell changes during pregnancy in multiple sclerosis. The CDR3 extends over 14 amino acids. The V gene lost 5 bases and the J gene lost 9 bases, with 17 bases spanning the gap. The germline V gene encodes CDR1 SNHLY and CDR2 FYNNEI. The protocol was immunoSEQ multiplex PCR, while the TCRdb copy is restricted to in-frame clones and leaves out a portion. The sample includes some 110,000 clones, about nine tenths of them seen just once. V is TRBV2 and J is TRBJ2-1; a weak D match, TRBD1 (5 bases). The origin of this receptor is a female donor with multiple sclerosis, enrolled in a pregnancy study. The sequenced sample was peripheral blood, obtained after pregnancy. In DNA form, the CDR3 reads TGTGCCAGCAGTTTTACAGGAGCTGATGGTGAGCAGTTCTTC. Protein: CASSFTGADGEQFF.